What follows are 3 T cell receptor beta chains derived from one specimen sequenced in a study of shared clonotypes between healthy human individuals. Measured with immunoSEQ multiplex PCR; TCRdb has only the in-frame clones, and not every one. The data contain hundreds of thousands of clones, approximately 96% of them singletons. The naive CD8 subset, CD45RO-negative cells positively selected for CCR7, excluded terminally differentiated effector memory CD45RA+ cells. Sequencing used naive CD8+ T cells sorted from blood. The receptors originated from a woman aged 25 to 45 in good health.

The chain couples TRBV27 to TRBJ1-2, with D hard to call. Deletions cut 4 bases from V and 4 bases from J, with 10 bases between. Germline values: CDR1 MNHEY, CDR2 SMNVEV (reference sequence). The CDR3 has 13 amino acids. Here the CDR3 DNA reads TGTGCCAGCAGTTCGAAACCCGTCTATGGCTACACCTTC. Its translation: CASSSKPVYGYTF.

The sample holds one count of this clone. V is TRBV4-1 and J is TRBJ1-5; TRBD1 might be the D (5 bases). V was clipped by 0 bases and J by 7 bases, with 13 bases between them. CDR1 is MGHRA, CDR2 YSYEKL, per germline. There are 15 residues in the CDR3. The CDR3 DNA is TGCGCCAGCAGCCAAGACCAGGGCTTAGGACAGCCCCAGCATTTT. This codes for CASSQDQGLGQPQHF.

The chain combines TRBV27 with TRBJ1-2; TRBD1 agrees at 8 bases. CDR1 and CDR2 (germline): MNHEY, SMNVEV (reference sequence). Unmatched junction bases numbered 12, after V lost 5 bases and J lost 7 bases. There are 15 residues in the CDR3. The CDR3 protein is CASSPGQGLYLGYTF. Here the CDR3 DNA reads TGTGCCAGCAGTCCAGGACAGGGACTATATCTTGGCTACACCTTC.